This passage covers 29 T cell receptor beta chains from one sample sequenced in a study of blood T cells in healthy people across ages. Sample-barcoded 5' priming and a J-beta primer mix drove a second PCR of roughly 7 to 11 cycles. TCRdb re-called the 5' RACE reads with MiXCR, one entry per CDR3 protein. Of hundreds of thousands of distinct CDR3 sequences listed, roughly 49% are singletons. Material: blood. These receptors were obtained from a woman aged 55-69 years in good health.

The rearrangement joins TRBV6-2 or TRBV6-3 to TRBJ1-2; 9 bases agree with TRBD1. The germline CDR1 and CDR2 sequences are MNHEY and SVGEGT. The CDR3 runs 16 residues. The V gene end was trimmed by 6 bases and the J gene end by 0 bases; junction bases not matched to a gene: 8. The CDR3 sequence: CASRAVHRGPNYGYTF. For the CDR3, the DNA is TGTGCCAGCAGAGCCGTACACAGGGGGCCTAACTATGGCTACACCTTC.

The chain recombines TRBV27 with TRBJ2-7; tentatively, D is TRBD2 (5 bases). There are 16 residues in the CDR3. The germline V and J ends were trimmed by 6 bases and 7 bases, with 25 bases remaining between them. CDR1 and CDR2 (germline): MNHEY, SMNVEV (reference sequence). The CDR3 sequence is CASSLGRGSLYNEQYF. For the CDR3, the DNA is TGTGCCAGCAGCCTGGGGAGAGGCTCTCTGTACAATGAGCAGTACTTC.

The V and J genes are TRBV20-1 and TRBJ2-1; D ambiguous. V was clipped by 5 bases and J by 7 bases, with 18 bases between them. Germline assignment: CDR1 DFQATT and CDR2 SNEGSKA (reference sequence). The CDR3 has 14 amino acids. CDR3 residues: CSAPSQDAGNEQFF. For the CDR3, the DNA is TGCAGTGCTCCAAGTCAGGATGCTGGGAATGAGCAGTTCTTC.

The CDR3 loop reads CASSREGGVAENIQYF. As DNA, the CDR3 is TGTGCCAGCAGCCGGGAAGGCGGGGTGGCAGAAAACATTCAGTACTTC. The genes are TRBV5-4 and TRBJ2-7; D possibly corresponds to TRBD2 (6 bases). The end of the DNA is better explained by TRBJ2-4, so the J call may be wrong. Germline V CDR1 and CDR2: SGHNT, YYREEE (reference sequence). This CDR3 is 16 amino acids long.

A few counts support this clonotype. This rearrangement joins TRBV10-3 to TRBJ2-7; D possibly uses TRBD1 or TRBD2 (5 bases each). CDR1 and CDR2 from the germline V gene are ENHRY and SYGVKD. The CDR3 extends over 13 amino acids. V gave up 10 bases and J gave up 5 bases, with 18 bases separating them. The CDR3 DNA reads TGTGCCACCCTCGGGGACCCACGGGACGAGCAGTACTTC. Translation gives CATLGDPRDEQYF.

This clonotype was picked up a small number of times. The CDR3 region is CASSLGPFNEQFF. As DNA, the CDR3 is TGTGCCAGCAGCTTAGGACCATTCAATGAGCAGTTCTTC. This chain uses TRBV7-3 with TRBJ2-1; D unresolved. The CDR3 sequence is 13 residues long. Germline V CDR1 and CDR2: SGHTA, FQGTGA. V lost 2 bases, J lost 6 bases, and 8 bases lay in between.

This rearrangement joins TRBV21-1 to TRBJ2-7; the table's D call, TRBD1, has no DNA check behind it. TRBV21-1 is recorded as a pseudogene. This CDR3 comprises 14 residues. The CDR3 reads CASSSRGKMYEQYF. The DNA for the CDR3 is TGTGCCAGCAGCAGCCGGGGCAAGATGTACGAGCAGTACTTC.

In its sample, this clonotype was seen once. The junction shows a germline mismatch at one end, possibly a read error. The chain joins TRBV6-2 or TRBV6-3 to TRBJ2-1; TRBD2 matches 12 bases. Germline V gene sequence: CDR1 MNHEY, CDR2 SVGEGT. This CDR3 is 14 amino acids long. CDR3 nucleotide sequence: TGTGCCAGCCGCCTAGCGGGAGGGCTAAATGGGCAGTTCTTC. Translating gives CASRLAGGLNGQFF.

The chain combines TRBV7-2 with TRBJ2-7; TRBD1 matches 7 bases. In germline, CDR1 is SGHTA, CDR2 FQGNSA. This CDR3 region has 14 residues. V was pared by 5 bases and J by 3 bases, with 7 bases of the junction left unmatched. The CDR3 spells CASSRSTGVYEQYF. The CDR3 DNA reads TGTGCCAGCAGCCGATCCACAGGGGTCTACGAGCAGTACTTC. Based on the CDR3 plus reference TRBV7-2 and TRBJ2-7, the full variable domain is GAGVSQSPSNKVTEKGKDVELRCDPISGHTALYWYRQSLGQGLEFLIYFQGNSAPDKSGLPSDRFSAERTGGSVSTLTIQRTQQEDSAVYLCASSRSTGVYEQYFGPGTRLTVT.

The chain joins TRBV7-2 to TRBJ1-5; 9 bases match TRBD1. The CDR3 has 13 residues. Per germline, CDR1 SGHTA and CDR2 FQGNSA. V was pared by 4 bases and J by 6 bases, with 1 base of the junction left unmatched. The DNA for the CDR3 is TGTGCCAGCAGCTGGGACAGGGTTCAGCCCCAGCATTTT. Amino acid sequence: CASSWDRVQPQHF.

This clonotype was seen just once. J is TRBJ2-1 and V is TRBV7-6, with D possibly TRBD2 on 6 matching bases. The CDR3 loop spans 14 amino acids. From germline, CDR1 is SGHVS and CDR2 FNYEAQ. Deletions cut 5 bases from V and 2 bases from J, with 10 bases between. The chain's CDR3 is CASSPRRAYNEQFF. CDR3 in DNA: TGTGCCAGCAGCCCCAGGAGGGCCTACAATGAGCAGTTCTTC. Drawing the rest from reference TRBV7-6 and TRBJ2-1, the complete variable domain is GAGVSQSPRYKVTKRGQDVALRCDPISGHVSLYWYRQALGQGPEFLTYFNYEAQQDKSGLPNDRFSAERPEGSISTLTIQRTEQRDSAMYRCASSPRRAYNEQFFGPGTRLTVL.

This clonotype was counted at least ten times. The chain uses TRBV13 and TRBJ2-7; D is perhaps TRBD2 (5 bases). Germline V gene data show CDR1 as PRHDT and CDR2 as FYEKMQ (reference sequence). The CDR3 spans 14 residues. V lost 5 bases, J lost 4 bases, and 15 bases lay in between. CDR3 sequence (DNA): TGTGCCAGCAGCGTCGGGGAGCGTCTTTACGAGCAGTACTTC. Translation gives CASSVGERLYEQYF.

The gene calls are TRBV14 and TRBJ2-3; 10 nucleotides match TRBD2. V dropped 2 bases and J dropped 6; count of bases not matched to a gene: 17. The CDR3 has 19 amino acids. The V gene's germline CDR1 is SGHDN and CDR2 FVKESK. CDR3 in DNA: TGTGCCAGCAGCCAAAGGATCCAGGGTAGCGGGAGGAAAGGGGATACGCAGTATTTT. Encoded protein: CASSQRIQGSGRKGDTQYF.

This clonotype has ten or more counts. The CDR3 sequence is CSVKILNTEAFF. The CDR3 DNA reads as TGCAGCGTGAAGATCTTGAACACTGAAGCTTTCTTT. This chain joins TRBV29-1 and TRBJ1-1, with D unclear. V was clipped by 6 bases and J by 0 bases, with 8 bases between them. Germline lookup yields CDR1 SQVTM and CDR2 ANQGSEA. The CDR3 contains 12 residues.

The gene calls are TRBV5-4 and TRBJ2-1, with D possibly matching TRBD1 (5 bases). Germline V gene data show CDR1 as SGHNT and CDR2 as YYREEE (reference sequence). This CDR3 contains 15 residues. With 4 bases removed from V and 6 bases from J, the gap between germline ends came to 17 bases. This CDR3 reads CASSPKNTGRNEQFF. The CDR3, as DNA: TGTGCCAGCAGCCCTAAGAATACAGGTCGCAATGAGCAGTTCTTC. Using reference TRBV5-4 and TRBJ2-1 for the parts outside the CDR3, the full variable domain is ETGVTQSPTHLIKTRGQQVTLRCSSQSGHNTVSWYQQALGQGPQFIFQYYREEENGRGNFPPRFSGLQFPNYSSELNVNALELDDSALYLCASSPKNTGRNEQFFGPGTRLTVL.

CDR3 sequence (DNA): TGCAGTGCTGTTCGGGAATCTGGGGCCAACGTCCTGACTTTC. Translated: CSAVRESGANVLTF. The rearrangement uses TRBV20-1 and TRBJ2-6, with a weak D call TRBD2 (5 bases). V was cut by 5 bases and J by 1 base, with 9 bases left in between. Germline loops: CDR1 DFQATT, CDR2 SNEGSKA (reference sequence). The CDR3 covers 14 residues.

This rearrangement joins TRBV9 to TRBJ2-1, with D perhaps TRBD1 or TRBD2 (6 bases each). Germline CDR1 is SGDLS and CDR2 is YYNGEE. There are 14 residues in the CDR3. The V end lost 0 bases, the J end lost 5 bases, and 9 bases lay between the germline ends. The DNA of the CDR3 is TGTGCCAGCAGCGTAGGGGGGGCGCACAATGAGCAGTTCTTC. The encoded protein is CASSVGGAHNEQFF.

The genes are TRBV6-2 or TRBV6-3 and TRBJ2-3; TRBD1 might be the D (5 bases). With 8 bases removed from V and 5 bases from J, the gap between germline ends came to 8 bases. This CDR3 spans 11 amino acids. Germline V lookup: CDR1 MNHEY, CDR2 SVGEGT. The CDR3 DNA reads TGTGCCAGCTTAAGGGGAGATACGCAGTATTTT. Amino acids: CASLRGDTQYF.

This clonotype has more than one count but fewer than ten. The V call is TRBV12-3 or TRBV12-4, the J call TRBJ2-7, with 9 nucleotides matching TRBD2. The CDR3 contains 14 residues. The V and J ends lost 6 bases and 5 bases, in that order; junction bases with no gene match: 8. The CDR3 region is CASRSAGGVDEQYF. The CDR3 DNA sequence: TGTGCCAGCAGGTCAGCGGGAGGTGTCGACGAGCAGTACTTC.

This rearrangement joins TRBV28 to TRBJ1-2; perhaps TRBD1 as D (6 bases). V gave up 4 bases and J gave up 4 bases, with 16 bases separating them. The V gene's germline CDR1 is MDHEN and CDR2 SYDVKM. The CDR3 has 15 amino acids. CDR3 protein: CASSYVQGTVYGYTF. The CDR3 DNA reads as TGTGCCAGCAGTTACGTCCAGGGGACGGTCTATGGCTACACCTTC.

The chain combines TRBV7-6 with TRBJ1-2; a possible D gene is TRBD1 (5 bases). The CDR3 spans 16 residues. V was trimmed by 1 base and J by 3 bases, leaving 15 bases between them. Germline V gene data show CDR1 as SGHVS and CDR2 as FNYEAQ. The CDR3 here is CASSLDTAGSHYGYTF. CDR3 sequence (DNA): TGTGCCAGCAGCTTAGATACGGCAGGGTCCCACTATGGCTACACCTTC.

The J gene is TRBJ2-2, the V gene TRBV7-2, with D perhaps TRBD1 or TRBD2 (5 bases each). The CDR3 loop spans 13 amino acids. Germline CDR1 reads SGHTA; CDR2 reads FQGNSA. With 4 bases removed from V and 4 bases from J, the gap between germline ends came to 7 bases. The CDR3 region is CASSWDGTGELFF. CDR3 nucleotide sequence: TGTGCCAGCAGCTGGGACGGCACCGGGGAGCTGTTTTTT.

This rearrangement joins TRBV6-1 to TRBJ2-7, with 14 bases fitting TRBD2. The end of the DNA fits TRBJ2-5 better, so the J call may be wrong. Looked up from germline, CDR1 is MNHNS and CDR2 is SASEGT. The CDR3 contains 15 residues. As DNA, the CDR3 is TGTGCCAGCAGCCCGACTAGCGGGAGGGGGAAGACCCAGTACTTC. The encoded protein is CASSPTSGRGKTQYF.

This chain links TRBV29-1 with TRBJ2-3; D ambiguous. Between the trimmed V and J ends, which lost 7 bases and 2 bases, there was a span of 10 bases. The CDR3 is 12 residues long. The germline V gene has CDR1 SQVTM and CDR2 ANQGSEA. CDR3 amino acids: CSALQFTDTQYF. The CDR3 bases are TGCAGCGCTCTACAGTTCACAGATACGCAGTATTTT.

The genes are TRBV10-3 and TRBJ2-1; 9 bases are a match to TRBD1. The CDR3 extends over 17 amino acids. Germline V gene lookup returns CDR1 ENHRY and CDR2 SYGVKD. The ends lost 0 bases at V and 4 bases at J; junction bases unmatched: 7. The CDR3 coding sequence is TGTGCCATCAGTGAGTCGACAACGGGACAGGGTTACAATGAGCAGTTCTTC. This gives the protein CAISESTTGQGYNEQFF.

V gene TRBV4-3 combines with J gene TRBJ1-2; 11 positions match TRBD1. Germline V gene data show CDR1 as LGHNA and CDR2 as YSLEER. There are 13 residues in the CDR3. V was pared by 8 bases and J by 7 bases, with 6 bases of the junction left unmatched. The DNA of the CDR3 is TGCGCCAGCTGCGGACAGGGGGCGGGTGGCTACACCTTC. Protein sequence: CASCGQGAGGYTF.

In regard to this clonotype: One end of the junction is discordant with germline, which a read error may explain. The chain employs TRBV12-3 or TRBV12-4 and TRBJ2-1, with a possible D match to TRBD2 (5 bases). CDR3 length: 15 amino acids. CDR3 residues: CASSAGGPTYDEQFF. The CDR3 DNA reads TGTGCCAGCAGTGCTGGCGGGCCAACCTACGATGAGCAGTTCTTC.

CDR3 in DNA: TGTGCCAGCAGCCCTCCCGGGGGAGAAAAACTGTTTTTT. Translated: CASSPPGGEKLFF. This chain uses TRBV3-1 with TRBJ1-4; tentatively, D is TRBD1 (5 bases). The V end lost 4 bases, the J end lost 8 bases, and 11 bases lay between the germline ends. Germline assignment: CDR1 LGHDT and CDR2 YNNKEL (reference sequence). This CDR3 contains 13 residues.

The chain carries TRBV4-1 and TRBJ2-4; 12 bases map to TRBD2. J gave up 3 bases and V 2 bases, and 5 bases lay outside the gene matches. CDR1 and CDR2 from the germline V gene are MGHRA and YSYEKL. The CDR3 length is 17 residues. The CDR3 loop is CASSQFGTSGYKNIQYF. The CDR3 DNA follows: TGCGCCAGCAGCCAATTCGGGACTAGCGGGTACAAAAACATTCAGTACTTC.